A selection of T cell receptor beta chains follows, all from one sample in a study of PD-L1 blockade in urothelial cancer. Generated by immunoSEQ multiplex PCR, the TCRdb table keeps only in-frame clones and is missing some. The table records around 40,000 clones, about nine tenths of them present only once. The sequencing here drew on PBMCs, taken around atezolizumab (anti-PD-L1) treatment. Receptor source: a woman aged 55-69 years with urothelial cancer. Both conserved end residues are part of each CDR3. Clone size is shown for a subset of rows, as once, few, many or a class of expanded clone.

TRBV2	TRBJ2-7	-	16	CASLRLAGGPEGEQYF
TRBV7-9	TRBJ2-1	-	13	CASSSATAGEQFF
TRBV10-3	TRBJ1-1	-	16	CAISEFPGQGGTEAFF
TRBV5-1	TRBJ1-1	-	15	CASSGPTGLNTEAFF
TRBV15	TRBJ1-5	-	16	CATSSDSVMDNQPQHF
TRBV29-1	TRBJ2-7	-	14	CSVDGGRLSSEQYF
TRBV19	TRBJ2-7	-	13	CASSPNVGYEQYF
TRBV10-1	TRBJ2-3	once	13	CASSHQGTDTQYF
TRBV16	TRBJ1-1	-	14	CASSYQTQGTEAFF
TRBV5-1	TRBJ2-2	-	14	CASGGRLATGELFF
TRBV7-6	TRBJ2-1	-	18	CASSLDKTGLGPYNEQFF
TRBV6-6	TRBJ2-3	-	14	CASSYPGEGRTQYF
TRBV9	TRBJ1-3	-	15	CASSVEAGSGNTIYF
TRBV5-1	TRBJ2-7	-	15	CASSLASSRFYEQYF
TRBV28	TRBJ1-5	-	15	CASSLQTGVGQPQHF
TRBV2	TRBJ1-1	-	14	CASSGQGANTEAFF
TRBV15	TRBJ2-1	-	16	CATSSDPGGAYNEQFF
TRBV14	TRBJ2-5	-	14	CASSLRAGQETQYF
TRBV29-1	TRBJ2-2	once	13	CSVRRGNTGELFF
TRBV19	TRBJ2-1	-	13	CAISSGEYNEQFF
TRBV28	TRBJ2-1	-	13	CATRLAGVSLEFF
TRBV28	TRBJ2-2	-	14	CASSRQGEGGELFF
TRBV9	TRBJ2-1	-	20	CASSSKGGEPLAGRRNEQFF
TRBV9	TRBJ2-1	-	17	CASSATTGTISYNEQFF
TRBV6-6	TRBJ2-7	-	15	CASSYSRQISYEQYF
TRBV6-6	TRBJ2-2	-	16	CASSRRTGANTGELFF
TRBV25-1	TRBJ2-7	-	14	CASSERGKVVEQYF
TRBV5-4	TRBJ2-7	-	14	CASSFGTGLGEQYF
TRBV28	TRBJ2-7	-	14	CASSLWQGTGEQYF
TRBV4-1	TRBJ1-1	once	13	CATTGDLNTEAFF
TRBV5-6	TRBJ1-5	-	12	CASSLQGRPQHF
TRBV19	TRBJ1-2	-	15	CASSTYPGGRYGYTF
TRBV19	TRBJ1-1	few	15	CASSIQPGLGRGTFF
TRBV5-1	TRBJ2-5	-	16	CASSLAGGSGRETQYF
TRBV4-3	TRBJ2-7	-	15	CASSQDLAETYEQYF
TRBV6-1	TRBJ1-1	-	13	CASSRQGGTEAFF
TRBV10-3	TRBJ2-7	-	17	CAISAIPTSGRHYEQYF
TRBV19	TRBJ1-1	-	15	CASVWAGQGYTEAFF